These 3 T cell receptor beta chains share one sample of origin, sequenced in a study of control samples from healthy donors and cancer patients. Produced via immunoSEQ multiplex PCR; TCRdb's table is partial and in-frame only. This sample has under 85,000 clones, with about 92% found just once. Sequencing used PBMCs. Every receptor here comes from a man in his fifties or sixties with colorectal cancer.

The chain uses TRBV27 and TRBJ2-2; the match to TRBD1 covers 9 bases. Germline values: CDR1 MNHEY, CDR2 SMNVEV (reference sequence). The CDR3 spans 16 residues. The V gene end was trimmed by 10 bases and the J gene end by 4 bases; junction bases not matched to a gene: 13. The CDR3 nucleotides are TGTGCCACCAAACACGCCGGGACAGGGAGCACCGGGGAGCTGTTTTTT. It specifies CATKHAGTGSTGELFF.

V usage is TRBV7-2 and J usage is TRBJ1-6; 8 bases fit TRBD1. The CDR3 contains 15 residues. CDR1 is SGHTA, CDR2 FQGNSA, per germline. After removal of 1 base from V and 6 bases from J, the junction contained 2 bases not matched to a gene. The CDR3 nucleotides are TGTGCCAGCAGCTTAGGGACAGGGACTAATTCACCCCTCCACTTT. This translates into CASSLGTGTNSPLHF.

CDR3: CASSLYGLAGNEQFF. CDR3 DNA: TGTGCCAGCAGCTTATATGGACTAGCGGGCAATGAGCAGTTCTTC. This sequence joins TRBV7-2 and TRBJ2-1; 11 nucleotides agree with TRBD2. The junction had 3 bases not matched to a gene; V was cut back by 2 bases and J by 6 bases. Germline lookup yields CDR1 SGHTA and CDR2 FQGNSA. CDR3 size: 15 residues. Full variable domain (rest looked up from reference TRBV7-2 and TRBJ2-1): GAGVSQSPSNKVTEKGKDVELRCDPISGHTALYWYRQSLGQGLEFLIYFQGNSAPDKSGLPSDRFSAERTGGSVSTLTIQRTQQEDSAVYLCASSLYGLAGNEQFFGPGTRLTVL.